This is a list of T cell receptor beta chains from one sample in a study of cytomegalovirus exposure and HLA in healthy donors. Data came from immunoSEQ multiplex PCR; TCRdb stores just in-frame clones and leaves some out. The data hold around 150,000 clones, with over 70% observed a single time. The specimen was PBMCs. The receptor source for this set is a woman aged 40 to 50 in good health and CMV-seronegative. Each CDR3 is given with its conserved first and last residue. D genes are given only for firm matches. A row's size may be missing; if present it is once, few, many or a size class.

TGTGCCAGTCAAGACAGGGGGCTAAACTATGGCTACACCTTC	CASQDRGLNYGYTF	TRBV19	TRBJ1-2	TRBD1	NA
TGCAGCGTTGAACGTTCCCTCAGACATGGTGGCTACACCTTC	CSVERSLRHGGYTF	TRBV29-1	TRBJ1-2	NA	few
TGTGCCAGCAGTTACTCGTTTGAGCGGGTGAATGAGCAGTTCTTC	CASSYSFERVNEQFF	TRBV6-5	TRBJ2-1	NA	NA
TGTGCCAGTAGTATAGTAGAGGGTTCGGAGTATGGCTACACCTTC	CASSIVEGSEYGYTF	TRBV19	TRBJ1-2	NA	NA
TGTGCCAGCAGTGAACCGGGGGGTTGGCGGACTGAAGCTTTCTTT	CASSEPGGWRTEAFF	TRBV27	TRBJ1-1	NA	NA
TGTGCCAGCAGCCCCGAGGCAGATAGCAATCAGCCCCAGCATTTT	CASSPEADSNQPQHF	TRBV7-2	TRBJ1-5	NA	NA
TGCGCCAGCGGCCGGGACAGGACGGACACTGAAGCTTTCTTT	CASGRDRTDTEAFF	TRBV5-1	TRBJ1-1	TRBD1	NA
TGTGCCAGTAGTATCGTGGACTCAATCTATGGCTACACCTTC	CASSIVDSIYGYTF	TRBV19	TRBJ1-2	NA	once
TGTGCCAGCAGCCCGGGGGACGGGAAAGCTTTCTTT	CASSPGDGKAFF	TRBV7-9	TRBJ1-1	NA	NA
TGTGCCAGCAGAGATCCGGGACAGGGCGGTGAAAAACTGTTTTTT	CASRDPGQGGEKLFF	TRBV6-1	TRBJ1-4	TRBD1	NA
TGTGCCACCAATACAGGGGCCTCCTACGAGCAGTACTTC	CATNTGASYEQYF	TRBV7-9	TRBJ2-7	TRBD1	NA
TGCGCCAGCAGCTTGGAGGCAGGGCGAACTGAAGCTTTCTTT	CASSLEAGRTEAFF	TRBV5-1	TRBJ1-1	NA	NA
TGTGCCAGCAGCTTGCGTCCGGGAAAGGTCTCCTACGAGCAGTACTTC	CASSLRPGKVSYEQYF	TRBV5-6	TRBJ2-7	NA	NA
TGTGCCAGCTCACCAGGGTTGGAGGGCTACACCTTC	CASSPGLEGYTF	TRBV18	TRBJ1-2	NA	NA